The 32 T cell receptor beta chains given below trace back to one sample, sequenced in a study of blood T cell repertoires in COVID-19. Libraries were prepared by immunoSEQ multiplex PCR; TCRdb keeps only in-frame clonotypes and omits some of them. The sample yields roughly 250,000 clones, roughly 84% seen once. The sequenced material came from peripheral blood. The receptors were gathered from a woman between 40 and 55 years old with active or convalescent COVID-19.

The J gene is TRBJ1-2, the V gene TRBV6-5; 8 bases match TRBD1. Unmatched junction bases numbered 13, after V lost 2 bases and J lost 8 bases. The CDR3 spans 16 residues. Per germline, CDR1 MNHEY and CDR2 SVGAGI. The CDR3 protein is CASSYGPGGAVRGYTF. CDR3 nucleotides: TGTGCCAGCAGTTACGGTCCAGGGGGCGCCGTGAGAGGCTACACCTTC.

This CDR3 reads CASSLVVGGGINEQFF. The DNA of the CDR3 is TGTGCCAGCAGCTTGGTGGTGGGGGGAGGAATCAATGAGCAGTTCTTC. The rearrangement links TRBV5-6 to TRBJ2-1; D may be TRBD2 (6 bases). The ends were cut back, 0 bases at V and 6 bases at J, with 16 bases in the middle. This CDR3 region has 16 residues. Germline CDR1 is SGHDT and CDR2 is YYEEEE.

A few counts support this clone. This rearrangement joins TRBV27 to TRBJ2-1; perhaps TRBD2 as D (5 bases). Trimming removed 8 bases from V and 7 bases from J, with 15 bases in between. The CDR3 extends over 13 amino acids. CDR1 MNHEY and CDR2 SMNVEV come from the germline V gene (reference sequence). The chain's CDR3 is CASSRLNENEQFF. The CDR3 coding sequence is TGTGCCAGCTCTCGACTAAATGAGAATGAGCAGTTCTTC.

J is TRBJ2-3 and V is TRBV10-2; 10 bases line up with TRBD2. Germline trimming cut 1 base from V and 6 bases from J; bases unmatched to any gene: 7. This CDR3 spans 16 amino acids. From germline, CDR1 is WSHSY and CDR2 SAAADI. The CDR3 spells CASSEFRLAGEDTQYF. The CDR3 DNA reads as TGCGCCAGCAGTGAGTTTAGGCTAGCGGGGGAGGATACGCAGTATTTT.

This chain links TRBV5-1 with TRBJ2-7, with D perhaps matching TRBD2 (6 bases). The V end lost 3 bases, the J end lost 2 bases, and 15 bases lay between the germline ends. CDR3 length: 15 residues. CDR1 SGHRS and CDR2 YFSETQ come from the germline V gene. CDR3 region: CASSSTGGRPYEQYF. In DNA form, the CDR3 reads TGCGCCAGCAGCTCAACCGGGGGTAGACCCTACGAGCAGTACTTC.

J is TRBJ1-5 and V is TRBV13; no clear D. V shed 4 bases and J shed 3 bases, with 16 bases lying between them. Per the germline V gene, CDR1 is PRHDT and CDR2 is FYEKMQ (reference sequence). The CDR3 consists of 16 residues. Here the CDR3 DNA reads TGTGCCAGCAGCTCTCGCCGCACGGGTTCCAATCAGCCCCAGCATTTT. This translates into CASSSRRTGSNQPQHF.

The rearrangement links TRBV12-3 or TRBV12-4 to TRBJ2-2; 8 bases are shared with TRBD1. There are 12 residues in the CDR3. The V gene end was trimmed by 9 bases and the J gene end by 5 bases; junction bases not matched to a gene: 2. CDR3 protein: CARTGDTGELFF. The CDR3 nucleotides read TGTGCCAGGACAGGGGATACCGGGGAGCTGTTTTTT.

The V and J genes are TRBV2 and TRBJ1-4, with a weak D call TRBD1 (6 bases). The V gene lost 4 bases and the J gene lost 6 bases, with 15 bases spanning the gap. This CDR3 has 15 amino acids. Germline V CDR1 and CDR2: SNHLY, FYNNEI. Here the CDR3 reads CASSGQDRGDEKLFF. Written as DNA, the CDR3 is TGTGCCAGCAGTGGACAGGATAGAGGGGATGAAAAACTGTTTTTT.

The chain combines TRBV4-1 with TRBJ1-2; D may be TRBD1 (5 bases). Trimming shortened V by 1 base and J by 8 bases, and 14 bases separated the two germline ends. Germline V lookup: CDR1 MGHRA, CDR2 YSYEKL. This CDR3 spans 14 amino acids. CDR3 amino acids: CASSQVTGELGYTF. As DNA, the CDR3 is TGCGCCAGCAGCCAAGTTACGGGGGAGTTAGGCTACACCTTC.

This clone was observed a single time. V usage is TRBV4-1 and J usage is TRBJ1-4; D not resolved. Trimming pared 1 base from V and 0 bases from J, leaving 6 bases between. Germline V gives CDR1 MGHRA, CDR2 YSYEKL. The CDR3 length is 15 residues. Here the CDR3 reads CASSQVGATNEKLFF. The CDR3 DNA is TGCGCCAGCAGCCAAGTCGGTGCAACTAATGAAAAACTGTTTTTT.

The sample holds a few counts of this clone. The genes are TRBV7-8 and TRBJ1-3; no clear D. The V gene's germline CDR1 is SGHVS and CDR2 FQNEAQ. Trimming pared 1 base from V and 0 bases from J, leaving 4 bases between. The CDR3 runs to 14 residues. CDR3 sequence (DNA): TGTGCCAGCAGCTTAGGGCTCTCTGGAAACACCATATATTTT. Its protein is CASSLGLSGNTIYF.

The rearrangement links TRBV28 to TRBJ1-5, with D possibly TRBD1 on 6 matching bases. The CDR3 loop spans 16 amino acids. Per germline, CDR1 MDHEN and CDR2 SYDVKM. Deletions cut 8 bases from V and 3 bases from J, with 20 bases between. CDR3 loop: CASRSLQGGNNQPQHF. DNA for the CDR3: TGTGCCAGCCGATCCCTACAAGGGGGAAACAATCAGCCCCAGCATTTT.

The rearrangement joins TRBV5-1 to TRBJ1-2, with TRBD1 identical over 10 bases. Per germline, CDR1 SGHRS and CDR2 YFSETQ. The CDR3 loop spans 15 amino acids. J was trimmed by 4 bases and V by 3 bases; bases with no gene match: 6. The CDR3 spells CASSSGDRGFYGYTF. CDR3 nucleotide sequence: TGCGCCAGCAGCTCTGGGGACAGGGGTTTCTATGGCTACACCTTC.

The rearrangement links TRBV7-3 to TRBJ2-1; 8 nucleotides align to TRBD1. The germline CDR1 and CDR2 sequences are SGHTA and FQGTGA. The CDR3 totals 15 residues. V trimming: 3 bases; J trimming: 4 bases; junction bases outside the gene matches: 5. CDR3 coding DNA: TGTGCCAGCAGCTTCACACAGGGGGGATACAATGAGCAGTTCTTC. Its protein is CASSFTQGGYNEQFF.

The chain uses TRBV28 and TRBJ2-2; no clear D. Germline assignment: CDR1 MDHEN and CDR2 SYDVKM. V dropped 7 bases and J dropped 0 bases, with 6 bases sitting between them. The length of the CDR3 is 13 residues. The CDR3 reads CASTRPNTGELFF. The CDR3 DNA reads as TGTGCCAGCACTAGGCCGAACACCGGGGAGCTGTTTTTT.

The genes are TRBV15 and TRBJ1-4; D is undetermined. Trimming pared 1 base from V and 10 bases from J, leaving 19 bases between. CDR1 is LNHNV and CDR2 is YYDKDF in the germline V gene (reference sequence). The CDR3 covers 16 residues. DNA for the CDR3: TGTGCCACCAGCAGAGGGGAGGTTAGGTCCTATGGAAAACTGTTTTTT. Protein product: CATSRGEVRSYGKLFF.

CDR3 in amino acids: CASSIRQGEDTEAFF. The CDR3 DNA is TGTGCCAGCAGCATAAGACAGGGAGAAGACACTGAAGCTTTCTTT. This chain uses TRBV7-3 with TRBJ1-1; TRBD1 aligns across 7 bases. The V gene end was trimmed by 5 bases and the J gene end by 3 bases; junction bases not matched to a gene: 9. Germline V gives CDR1 SGHTA, CDR2 FQGTGA. The CDR3 runs to 15 residues.

The chain links TRBV5-4 to TRBJ2-5, with 10 nucleotides matching TRBD2. Trimming cost V 0 bases and J 5 bases; bases outside gene matches: 4. There are 15 residues in the CDR3. Germline assignment: CDR1 SGHNT and CDR2 YYREEE (reference sequence). The CDR3 DNA sequence: TGTGCCAGCAGCTTGGAGGGACTAGCGACGGAGACCCAGTACTTC. Its translation: CASSLEGLATETQYF.

This chain connects TRBV2 to TRBJ1-1; unclear D gene. This CDR3 contains 14 residues. Germline CDR1 SNHLY, CDR2 FYNNEI. Trimming took 6 bases from V and 1 from J, leaving 12 bases between them. The CDR3 loop is CASRSNSGNTEAFF. The CDR3 nucleotides read TGTGCCAGCAGGTCCAACTCAGGGAACACTGAAGCTTTCTTT.

This clone has more than one count but fewer than ten. The genes are TRBV30 and TRBJ1-6, with 7 bases identical to TRBD1. Looked up from germline, CDR1 is GTSNPN and CDR2 is SVGIG (reference sequence). The CDR3 covers 14 residues. Trimming removed 3 bases from V and 6 bases from J; junction bases left unmatched: 5. The CDR3 is CAWRVGTANSPLHF. CDR3 nucleotides: TGTGCCTGGAGGGTTGGGACAGCTAATTCACCCCTCCACTTT.

The V and J genes are TRBV28 and TRBJ2-3, with D possibly TRBD2 on 7 matching bases. This CDR3 has 13 residues. From germline, CDR1 is MDHEN and CDR2 SYDVKM. The V gene lost 5 bases and the J gene lost 4 bases, with 10 bases spanning the gap. The CDR3, as DNA: TGTGCCAGCAGTGGGGGGGCGGCAGATACGCAGTATTTT. Translation: CASSGGAADTQYF.

This clone was counted many times. This rearrangement joins TRBV7-3 to TRBJ2-2, with D unclear. Germline CDR1 reads SGHTA; CDR2 reads FQGTGA. This CDR3 contains 13 residues. Deletions cut 5 bases from V and 0 bases from J, with 4 bases between. The CDR3 nucleotides read TGTGCCAGCAGCCCATCGAACACCGGGGAGCTGTTTTTT. As protein: CASSPSNTGELFF.

The J gene is TRBJ2-1, the V gene TRBV5-1; 8 bases line up with TRBD1. Per germline, CDR1 SGHRS and CDR2 YFSETQ. The CDR3 covers 14 residues. With 4 bases clipped from V and 2 bases from J, the junction kept 2 bases outside the gene matches. CDR3 amino acids: CASSAGQAYNEQFF. CDR3 in DNA: TGCGCCAGCAGCGCGGGACAGGCCTACAATGAGCAGTTCTTC.

The chain recombines TRBV30 with TRBJ1-5; 10 bases match TRBD1. The V gene end was trimmed by 2 bases and the J gene end by 7 bases; junction bases not matched to a gene: 8. The CDR3 consists of 15 residues. Looked up from germline, CDR1 is GTSNPN and CDR2 is SVGIG (reference sequence). CDR3 loop: CAWSRDRGQWQPQHF. The DNA of the CDR3 is TGTGCCTGGAGTCGCGACAGGGGGCAATGGCAGCCCCAGCATTTT.

The chain recombines TRBV7-9 with TRBJ2-3; maybe TRBD2 (6 bases). Per the germline V gene, CDR1 is SEHNR and CDR2 is FQNEAQ (reference sequence). CDR3 length: 15 residues. The CDR3 nucleotides are TGTGTTTCCTCCTCGGGGCTAGCGACCACAGATACGCAGTATTTT. This gives the protein CVSSSGLATTDTQYF.

The rearrangement uses TRBV27 and TRBJ2-2; D is unclear. Between the trimmed V and J ends, which lost 2 bases and 4 bases, there was a span of 8 bases. The CDR3 spans 14 residues. In germline, CDR1 is MNHEY, CDR2 SMNVEV (reference sequence). The CDR3 region has the DNA TGTGCCAGCAGTTTAGACATCTTCACCGGGGAGCTGTTTTTT. Amino acid sequence: CASSLDIFTGELFF.

The V and J genes are TRBV4-1 and TRBJ2-2; 8 bases fit TRBD2. Trimming took 8 bases from V and 4 from J; bases not matched to a gene: 6. CDR3 length: 14 residues. The germline CDR1 and CDR2 sequences are MGHRA and YSYEKL. The CDR3 spells CASSRGAGTGELFF. The CDR3 DNA reads as TGCGCCAGCTCGCGGGGGGCCGGCACCGGGGAGCTGTTTTTT.

J is TRBJ1-6 and V is TRBV20-1; D gene ambiguous. CDR3 length: 11 amino acids. The germline V and J ends were trimmed by 7 bases and 13 bases, with 14 bases remaining between them. Germline CDR1 reads DFQATT; CDR2 reads SNEGSKA (reference sequence). The CDR3 region has the DNA TGCAGTGTCCCTTATGGGCTTCCCCTCCACTTT. It yields the protein CSVPYGLPLHF.

The J gene is TRBJ1-1, the V gene TRBV30; unclear D gene. The V gene's germline CDR1 is GTSNPN and CDR2 SVGIG (reference sequence). CDR3 length equals 13 residues. Trimming shortened V by 3 bases and J by 2 bases, and 10 bases separated the two germline ends. The CDR3 is CAWSPRQNTEAFF. CDR3 nucleotides: TGTGCCTGGAGCCCCCGACAAAACACTGAAGCTTTCTTT. Full variable domain (rest looked up from reference TRBV30 and TRBJ1-1): SQTIHQWPATLVQPVGSPLSLECTVEGTSNPNLYWYRQAAGRGLQLLFYSVGIGQISSEVPQNLSASRPQDRQFILSSKKLLLSDSGFYLCAWSPRQNTEAFFGQGTRLTVV.

The chain uses TRBV5-1 and TRBJ1-1; no clear D gene. Trimming removed 7 bases at V and 4 bases at J, with 17 bases between. CDR3 length equals 14 residues. Germline V gene sequence: CDR1 SGHRS, CDR2 YFSETQ. As DNA, the CDR3 is TGCGCCAGCCCCCCTGGCCCCCGCCGCACTGAAGCTTTCTTT. As protein: CASPPGPRRTEAFF.

The rearrangement uses TRBV18 and TRBJ1-4; no clear D gene. Trimming left V 6 bases short and J 0 bases short, with 8 bases between. Germline lookup yields CDR1 KGHSH and CDR2 LQKENI. The CDR3 has 14 residues. This CDR3 is CASSPTATNEKLFF. The CDR3 nucleotides read TGTGCCAGCTCGCCAACAGCAACTAATGAAAAACTGTTTTTT. The whole variable domain, filled in from reference TRBV18 and TRBJ1-4, reads NAGVMQNPRHLVRRRGQEARLRCSPMKGHSHVYWYRQLPEEGLKFMVYLQKENIIDESGMPKERFSAEFPKEGPSILRIQQVVRGDSAAYFCASSPTATNEKLFFGSGTQLSVL.

There are a few counts of this clone. In the same sample, other DNA sequences code for this CDR3. The chain combines TRBV7-9 with TRBJ1-6; the D gene is possibly TRBD1 (6 bases). Germline loops: CDR1 SEHNR, CDR2 FQNEAQ (reference sequence). V lost 1 base and J 6 bases, leaving 7 bases between the germline ends. This CDR3 is built from 14 residues. The CDR3: CASSLGTANSPLHF. The CDR3, as DNA: TGTGCCAGCAGCTTAGGGACAGCTAATTCACCCCTCCACTTT.